These 13 T cell receptor beta chains share one sample of origin, sequenced in a study of shared clonotypes between healthy human individuals. TCRdb's copy holds only in-frame clones and misses some; the assay was immunoSEQ multiplex PCR. The sample lists some 2,500,000 clones, roughly 93% occurring once. Sequenced: naive CD4+ T cells from PBMCs. Subset specified: CD45RA+ positively selected. These receptors all come from a young man in good health. Some clones in this sample may be carry-over from other donors' samples.

The chain joins TRBV6-5 to TRBJ2-5; TRBD2 might be the D (5 bases). V was shortened by 0 bases and J by 7 bases, with 12 bases between the two germline ends. The CDR3 is 14 residues long. Germline lookup yields CDR1 MNHEY and CDR2 SVGAGI. In DNA form, the CDR3 reads TGTGCCAGCAGTTACTCGCGGCCGGAGGCGACCCAGTACTTC. Amino acid sequence: CASSYSRPEATQYF.

The chain employs TRBV6-6 and TRBJ1-1, with TRBD1 matching over 9 bases. Germline V gene lookup returns CDR1 MNHNY and CDR2 SVGAGI (reference sequence). This CDR3 spans 15 amino acids. V lost 2 bases, J lost 5 bases, and 6 bases stayed unmatched. CDR3 bases: TGTGCCAGCAGTTACGGGACAGGGTACGGGACTGAAGCTTTCTTT. Amino acids: CASSYGTGYGTEAFF.

The rearrangement uses TRBV18 and TRBJ1-5, with 9 bases aligning to TRBD1. CDR1 and CDR2 (germline): KGHSH, LQKENI. This CDR3 is built from 15 residues. The junction had 6 bases not matched to a gene; V was cut back by 5 bases and J by 4 bases. The DNA for the CDR3 is TGTGCCAGCTCAACCGGACAGGGGTGGAATCAGCCCCAGCATTTT. It encodes CASSTGQGWNQPQHF.

This clone was seen a handful of times. The V and J genes are TRBV5-1 and TRBJ1-1; TRBD1 might be the D (5 bases). Germline CDR1 and CDR2: SGHRS and YFSETQ. This CDR3 is 11 amino acids long. V gave up 6 bases and J gave up 5 bases, with 8 bases separating them. The CDR3 bases are TGCGCCAGCATGGGGGGGACTGAAGCTTTCTTT. This encodes CASMGGTEAFF.

The chain has TRBV30 and TRBJ2-4; 10 bases agree with TRBD1. CDR1 GTSNPN and CDR2 SVGIG come from the germline V gene (reference sequence). J lost 1 base, V lost 0 bases, and 9 bases had no gene match. This CDR3 comprises 18 residues. CDR3 bases: TGTGCCTGGAGTGTACGGGGGGACAGGGGCCTGGCCAAAAACATTCAGTACTTC. This sequence encodes CAWSVRGDRGLAKNIQYF.

The rearrangement links TRBV6-1 to TRBJ1-1; D gene unclear. This CDR3 has 13 residues. Germline V gene sequence: CDR1 MNHNS, CDR2 SASEGT. Trimming took 6 bases from V and 1 from J, leaving 9 bases between them. The chain's CDR3 is CASRLIGNTEAFF. The CDR3, as DNA: TGTGCCAGCAGGCTAATTGGGAACACTGAAGCTTTCTTT.

The chain is built from TRBV6-4 and TRBJ2-1; maybe TRBD2 (5 bases). Looked up from germline, CDR1 is MRHNA and CDR2 is SNTAGT. The V end lost 5 bases, the J end lost 2 bases, and 13 bases lay between the germline ends. This CDR3 contains 15 residues. CDR3 residues: CASSPRIGAYNEQFF. The CDR3 bases are TGTGCCAGCAGTCCCCGCATCGGGGCCTACAATGAGCAGTTCTTC.

The rearrangement uses TRBV7-9 and TRBJ2-5; 11 bases agree with TRBD1. The V and J ends lost 4 bases and 2 bases, in that order; junction bases with no gene match: 3. The CDR3 has 15 residues. Germline V lookup: CDR1 SEHNR, CDR2 FQNEAQ (reference sequence). CDR3 sequence: CASSYRDRGQETQYF. The DNA of the CDR3 is TGTGCCAGCAGCTACAGGGACAGGGGGCAAGAGACCCAGTACTTC.

The rearrangement uses TRBV11-2 and TRBJ2-1; 12 positions match TRBD2. The CDR3 has 17 residues. Trimming took 4 bases from V and 4 from J; bases not matched to a gene: 8. Germline values: CDR1 SGHAT, CDR2 FQNNGV. The CDR3 sequence is CASSYLSLAGGYNEQFF. CDR3 sequence (DNA): TGTGCCAGCAGCTACCTGTCACTAGCGGGAGGATACAATGAGCAGTTCTTC. The full variable domain, with the rest looked up from reference TRBV11-2 and TRBJ2-1, is EAGVAQSPRYKIIEKRQSVAFWCNPISGHATLYWYQQILGQGPKLLIQFQNNGVVDDSQLPKDRFSAERLKGVDSTLKIQPAKLEDSAVYLCASSYLSLAGGYNEQFFGPGTRLTVL.

The gene calls are TRBV7-3 and TRBJ2-1; possibly TRBD1 for D (5 bases). The V end lost 5 bases, the J end lost 4 bases, and 24 bases lay between the germline ends. CDR3 size: 18 residues. The germline CDR1 and CDR2 sequences are SGHTA and FQGTGA. CDR3 protein: CASSPYRAGAPPYNEQFF. For the CDR3, the DNA is TGTGCCAGCAGCCCCTATCGGGCTGGGGCCCCGCCTTACAATGAGCAGTTCTTC. Complete variable domain (other parts from reference TRBV7-3 and TRBJ2-1): GAGVSQTPSNKVTEKGKYVELRCDPISGHTALYWYRQSLGQGPEFLIYFQGTGAADDSGLPNDRFFAVRPEGSVSTLKIQRTERGDSAVYLCASSPYRAGAPPYNEQFFGPGTRLTVL.

This chain joins TRBV29-1 and TRBJ1-1; D is uncertain. The CDR3 is 13 residues long. Germline-derived CDR1 and CDR2 are SQVTM and ANQGSEA. V was shortened by 6 bases and J by 1 base, with 12 bases between the two germline ends. The CDR3 DNA is TGCAGCGTGAGCCGGACGGAGAACACTGAAGCTTTCTTT. It is translated as CSVSRTENTEAFF. Filled out from reference TRBV29-1 and TRBJ1-1, the complete variable domain reads SAVISQKPSRDICQRGTSLTIQCQVDSQVTMMFWYRQQPGQSLTLIATANQGSEATYESGFVIDKFPISRPNLTFSTLTVSNMSPEDSSIYLCSVSRTENTEAFFGQGTRLTVV.

The V and J genes are TRBV19 and TRBJ2-5; 9 nucleotides align to TRBD1. V lost 3 bases to trimming and J lost 4 bases; unmatched junction nucleotides: 12. The CDR3 loop spans 17 amino acids. Germline lookup yields CDR1 LNHDA and CDR2 SQIVND (reference sequence). The CDR3 spells CASSIRWGQGEAETQYF. The CDR3 nucleotides are TGTGCCAGTAGTATTCGGTGGGGACAGGGAGAGGCAGAGACCCAGTACTTC.

As regards this clone: At the DNA level, this CDR3 is encoded by other sequences in the same sample as well. This chain joins TRBV5-1 and TRBJ2-1; unclear D gene. The CDR3 extends over 12 amino acids. V lost 0 bases and J lost 7, with 5 bases in between. Germline loops: CDR1 SGHRS, CDR2 YFSETQ. Here the CDR3 reads CASSLGANEQFF. The CDR3 coding sequence is TGCGCCAGCAGCTTGGGGGCAAATGAGCAGTTCTTC.